The next 23 T cell receptor beta chains were all read from a single sample in a study of cytomegalovirus exposure and HLA in healthy donors (dated by TCRdb to the late 2010s). To prepare the library, the immunoSEQ multiplex PCR assay was applied. A mixture of 60 forward primers for TCR Vbeta segments and 13 reverse primers for TCR Jbeta segments was used in the multiplex PCR. Imported from immuneACCESS, the table was reduced by TCRdb to in-frame sequences with V and J called. These copies leave out some clones; in studies compared against another copy, an unresolved V gene accounts for under half, and the cause of the remainder is not known. This sample's listing comprises about 160,000 clones. Roughly 1.3% of the sample is taken by the ten largest. Sequencing used PBMCs. The receptors here all came from an older woman in good health and CMV-seronegative.

V gene TRBV5-1 combines with J gene TRBJ2-2; the match to TRBD1 covers 7 bases. The germline V gene has CDR1 SGHRS and CDR2 YFSETQ. V gave up 4 bases and J gave up 2 bases; unmatched junction bases: 5. This CDR3 has 15 amino acids. DNA for the CDR3: TGCGCCAGCAGCACGGGACAGAGTAACACCGGGGAGCTGTTTTTT. As protein: CASSTGQSNTGELFF.

This chain connects TRBV29-1 to TRBJ2-2, with TRBD1 matching 8 bases. CDR3 length: 14 residues. The V gene's germline CDR1 is SQVTM and CDR2 ANQGSEA. V was clipped by 7 bases and J by 3 bases; unmatched bases: 7. CDR3 amino acids: CSGRTGKYTGELFF. CDR3 DNA sequence: TGCAGCGGTCGGACAGGGAAGTACACCGGGGAGCTGTTTTTT.

V gene TRBV2 combines with J gene TRBJ2-7; 9 bases align to TRBD1. CDR3 size: 15 residues. Trimming cost V 3 bases and J 1 base; bases outside gene matches: 4. Germline-derived CDR1 and CDR2 are SNHLY and FYNNEI. The CDR3 region is CASSESGTGSYEQYF. The DNA for the CDR3 is TGTGCCAGCAGTGAGTCCGGGACAGGGTCCTACGAGCAGTACTTC.

This sequence joins TRBV7-9 and TRBJ2-1; 11 positions agree with TRBD2. Germline V gene sequence: CDR1 SEHNR, CDR2 FQNEAQ (reference sequence). The junction had 13 bases not matched to a gene; V was cut back by 6 bases and J by 0 bases. There are 19 residues in the CDR3. CDR3 DNA: TGTGCCAGCAGGCGACTAGCGGGATCGAACCCGAGCTCCTACAATGAGCAGTTCTTC. Its translation is CASRRLAGSNPSSYNEQFF.

The chain links TRBV5-1 to TRBJ1-2; D is unresolved. The CDR3 totals 18 residues. V was pared by 7 bases and J by 5 bases, with 30 bases between. CDR1 and CDR2 (germline): SGHRS, YFSETQ. CDR3 sequence (DNA): TGCGCCAGCGGAGAAGAGGGAGGCCGATCATTTGGATTTTATGGCTACACCTTC. As protein: CASGEEGGRSFGFYGYTF. Supplemented by reference TRBV5-1 and TRBJ1-2, the full variable domain reads KAGVTQTPRYLIKTRGQQVTLSCSPISGHRSVSWYQQTPGQGLQFLFEYFSETQRNKGNFPGRFSGRQFSNSRSEMNVSTLELGDSALYLCASGEEGGRSFGFYGYTFGSGTRLTVV.

The chain carries TRBV11-3 and TRBJ2-7; D call uncertain. V dropped 3 bases and J dropped 0 bases, with 6 bases sitting between them. Germline-derived CDR1 and CDR2 are SGHNT and YENEEA. The CDR3 is 13 residues long. The CDR3 spells CASSFGYSYEQYF. CDR3 nucleotides: TGTGCCAGCAGCTTCGGTTACTCCTACGAGCAGTACTTC.

The V call is TRBV7-3, the J call TRBJ1-3; D not certain. From germline, CDR1 is SGHTA and CDR2 FQGTGA. Trimming took off 5 bases at V and 2 bases at J, with 7 bases between the two ends. The CDR3 covers 13 residues. The chain's CDR3 is CASSREAGNTIYF. For the CDR3, the DNA is TGTGCCAGCAGCCGGGAAGCTGGAAACACCATATATTTT.

This chain links TRBV10-2 with TRBJ2-7; TRBD1 matches 8 bases. The germline CDR1 and CDR2 sequences are WSHSY and SAAADI. The J segment lost 7 bases and the V segment lost 4 bases, leaving 6 bases of the junction unmatched. There are 13 residues in the CDR3. The CDR3: CASSGQGAGEQYF. The DNA for the CDR3 is TGCGCCAGCAGTGGTCAGGGGGCGGGGGAGCAGTACTTC.

The chain employs TRBV19 and TRBJ1-2; a possible D gene is TRBD1 (5 bases). Germline CDR1 and CDR2: LNHDA and SQIVND (reference sequence). The CDR3 extends over 15 amino acids. V was pared by 10 bases and J by 4 bases, with 22 bases between. Here the CDR3 reads CATSVVGGDTYGYTF. The CDR3 nucleotides read TGTGCCACCTCAGTAGTGGGGGGTGACACCTATGGCTACACCTTC.

CDR3: CASRKQGLNTEAFF. DNA for the CDR3: TGTGCCAGCAGAAAACAGGGGCTTAACACTGAAGCTTTCTTT. The chain combines TRBV6-5 with TRBJ1-1; 7 positions match TRBD1. The V gene's germline CDR1 is MNHEY and CDR2 SVGAGI. There are 14 residues in the CDR3. Unmatched junction bases numbered 6, after V lost 6 bases and J lost 2 bases.

This sequence joins TRBV27 and TRBJ2-7, with TRBD2 identical over 14 bases. From germline, CDR1 is MNHEY and CDR2 SMNVEV (reference sequence). The V segment lost 6 bases and the J segment 6 bases; nucleotides outside the gene matches: 13. This CDR3 comprises 17 residues. CDR3 coding DNA: TGTGCCAGCAGCCCTGGGACTAGCGGGAGTGTAGGGCGCGAGCAGTACTTC. Its protein product is CASSPGTSGSVGREQYF.

CDR3 region: CASSLRDRASGELFF. The CDR3 bases are TGTGCCAGCTCACTCCGGGACAGAGCCTCCGGGGAGCTGTTTTTT. The gene calls are TRBV18 and TRBJ2-2, with 7 positions matching TRBD1. Germline lookup yields CDR1 KGHSH and CDR2 LQKENI. With 4 bases clipped from V and 6 bases from J, the junction kept 8 bases outside the gene matches. The CDR3 length is 15 residues.

In nucleotides, the CDR3 is TGTGCCAGCAGTTTACAGGGAAATGGCTACACCTTC. Its translation: CASSLQGNGYTF. The V gene is TRBV6-5, the J gene TRBJ1-2; a weak D match, TRBD1 (6 bases). V gave up 4 bases and J gave up 6 bases, with 9 bases separating them. CDR1 and CDR2 from the germline V gene are MNHEY and SVGAGI. The CDR3 spans 12 residues.

The V gene is TRBV5-1, the J gene TRBJ1-1, with D tentatively TRBD1 (5 bases). CDR3 length: 15 residues. The germline CDR1 and CDR2 sequences are SGHRS and YFSETQ. The V and J ends lost 0 bases and 3 bases respectively, with 12 bases between them. The CDR3 region has the DNA TGCGCCAGCAGCTTGGAGACAGATGGCTACACTGAAGCTTTCTTT. Protein product: CASSLETDGYTEAFF.

This CDR3 reads CASSLRLAGEQYF. The CDR3 region has the DNA TGTGCCAGCAGCCTACGACTAGCGGGCGAGCAGTACTTC. The chain has TRBV7-8 and TRBJ2-7, with 10 bases that match TRBD2. Germline V gene sequence: CDR1 SGHVS, CDR2 FQNEAQ. The J segment lost 6 bases and the V segment lost 5 bases, leaving 4 bases of the junction unmatched. This CDR3 is built from 13 residues.

The gene calls are TRBV6-4 and TRBJ2-3; D possibly corresponds to TRBD2 (6 bases). Trimming removed 6 bases from V and 4 bases from J, with 20 bases in between. The germline V gene encodes CDR1 MRHNA and CDR2 SNTAGT. This CDR3 comprises 16 residues. The CDR3 sequence is CASSQAGFGSPDTQYF. CDR3 coding DNA: TGTGCCAGCAGCCAGGCGGGGTTCGGTAGTCCAGATACGCAGTATTTT.

V and J are TRBV15 and TRBJ2-4, with D possibly TRBD1 on 5 matching bases. V was shortened by 4 bases and J by 5 bases, with 9 bases between the two germline ends. CDR3 length: 13 amino acids. CDR1 is LNHNV, CDR2 YYDKDF, per germline (reference sequence). In DNA form, the CDR3 reads TGTGCCACCAGCATGGGCAGGGAAAACATTCAGTACTTC. Translated, it gives CATSMGRENIQYF.

V and J are TRBV5-1 and TRBJ2-7; D is uncertain. Germline V CDR1 and CDR2: SGHRS, YFSETQ. V lost 4 bases and J lost 3, with 11 bases in between. This CDR3 has 13 amino acids. The CDR3 DNA sequence: TGCGCCAGCAGCCCGCCTAATTTCTACGAGCAGTACTTC. It encodes CASSPPNFYEQYF.

The chain couples TRBV15 to TRBJ2-1, with D possibly being TRBD1 (6 bases). Trimming pared 5 bases from V and 7 bases from J, leaving 18 bases between. The CDR3 length is 15 residues. Germline V gene lookup returns CDR1 LNHNV and CDR2 YYDKDF (reference sequence). CDR3 bases: TGTGCCACCAGCGCCCGCCGGGACACGGGGAATGAGCAGTTCTTC. It yields the protein CATSARRDTGNEQFF.

The V gene is TRBV9, the J gene TRBJ1-2; perhaps TRBD1 as D (6 bases). Trimming shortened V by 3 bases and J by 4 bases, and 10 bases separated the two germline ends. Looked up from germline, CDR1 is SGDLS and CDR2 is YYNGEE. The CDR3 runs 13 residues. CDR3 sequence: CASSEQGFYGYTF. DNA of the CDR3: TGTGCCAGCAGCGAACAGGGTTTCTATGGCTACACCTTC.

The V gene is TRBV6-5, the J gene TRBJ2-4; TRBD2 matches 9 bases. Germline CDR1 MNHEY, CDR2 SVGAGI. Trimming at V came to 4 bases and at J to 1 base, leaving 2 bases not matched to a gene. This CDR3 spans 15 amino acids. For the CDR3, the DNA is TGTGCCAGCAGTTTAGCGGGAGCCGCCAAAAACATTCAGTACTTC. This gives the protein CASSLAGAAKNIQYF.

CDR3 bases: TGTGCCAGTGGTGCCCGGGGAGACTATGGCTACACCTTC. Encoded protein: CASGARGDYGYTF. The chain links TRBV2 to TRBJ1-2; no reliable D call. The CDR3 covers 13 residues. Germline CDR1 and CDR2: SNHLY and FYNNEI. V lost 9 bases and J 3 bases, leaving 14 bases between the germline ends.

The chain combines TRBV6-5 with TRBJ2-4, with 9 bases matching TRBD1. The J segment lost 7 bases and the V segment lost 4 bases, leaving 5 bases of the junction unmatched. CDR3 length: 14 residues. From germline, CDR1 is MNHEY and CDR2 SVGAGI. The CDR3 region has the DNA TGTGCCAGCAGTTCGCGACAGGGGGAGAACATTCAGTACTTC. The encoded protein is CASSSRQGENIQYF.